These T cell receptor beta chains were read from a single sample in a study of identical twins. A single record per CDR3 protein comes from TCRdb applying MiXCR to the 5' RACE reads. The sample contains roughly 720,000 distinct CDR3 sequences, about 18% of which appear only once. Another study also made use of these data, one on T cells expressing NK-cell markers.

The sequencing input was PBMCs. All receptors derive from a woman aged 18-29 years in good health. Both conserved end residues are part of each CDR3. D genes are given only for firm matches. Clone size is shown for a subset of rows, as once, few, many or a class of expanded clone.

V	size	J	D	DNA	CDR3
TRBV10-3	many	TRBJ2-2	TRBD2	TGTGCCATCAGGCGGGAGGCCCACGACGGGGAGCTGTTTTTT	CAIRREAHDGELFF
TRBV20-1	-	TRBJ2-3	-	TGCAGTGCTAGAATGCGAGGGGATACGCAGTATTTT	CSARMRGDTQYF
TRBV25-1	-	TRBJ2-1	TRBD1	TGTGCCAGTACAGGGGGCGAGCCGTCCCGGGGTCCCAATGAGCAGTTCTTC	CASTGGEPSRGPNEQFF
TRBV20-1	few	TRBJ1-4	-	TGCAGTGCCCCGGTGGGGGTCGGGGAAAAACTGTTTTTT	CSAPVGVGEKLFF
TRBV4-2	-	TRBJ2-1	TRBD2	TGTGCCAGCACGGTAGCGGGGGGGCTTGGGAGCAATGAGCAGTTCTTC	CASTVAGGLGSNEQFF
TRBV13	few	TRBJ2-1	TRBD2	TGTGCCAGCAGCTTATATCCTAGCGGGGGGGCCTTTTCCTTGTCCGTCGACAATGAGCAGTTCTTC	CASSLYPSGGAFSLSVDNEQFF
TRBV20-1	-	TRBJ2-1	TRBD2	TGCAGTGCTAGAGATCCGCGGGAGCGGTCTGAGCAGTTCTTC	CSARDPRERSEQFF
TRBV9	-	TRBJ2-1	TRBD2	TGTGCCAGCAGCCTGAGGACTAGCGGGGGGGCCCGGGTGGAGCAGTTCTTC	CASSLRTSGGARVEQFF
TRBV5-1	-	TRBJ1-1	-	TGCGCCAGCACCCCCACCGGGGAAGGAACTGAAGCTTTCTTT	CASTPTGEGTEAFF
TRBV20-1	-	TRBJ1-2	-	TGCAGTGCTAGAGAGAACGGTCGGAACCTTAACTATGGCTACACCTTC	CSARENGRNLNYGYTF
TRBV20-1	-	TRBJ2-1	TRBD2	TGCAGTGCTAGGGGGACTAGCAATGAGCAGTTCTTC	CSARGTSNEQFF
TRBV6-5	few	TRBJ2-1	-	TGTGCCAGCAGTTACTCGAGATTTGAGTCGATCAATGAGCAGTTCTTC	CASSYSRFESINEQFF
TRBV6-1	-	TRBJ2-3	TRBD2	TGTGCCAGCACTAGCGGGGGGGAGGATACGCAGTATTTT	CASTSGGEDTQYF
TRBV20-1	-	TRBJ2-7	-	TGCAGTGCTCTTCGGGGGGCCAAACTCGAGCAGTACTTC	CSALRGAKLEQYF
TRBV12-3/TRBV12-4	few	TRBJ2-1	-	TGTGCCAGCAGTGATAGACAGGTCGGCGAGCAGTTCTTC	CASSDRQVGEQFF
TRBV12-3/TRBV12-4	-	TRBJ1-5	-	TGTGCCAGCGTGCTGGGGGGCAATCAGCCCCAGCATTTT	CASVLGGNQPQHF
TRBV11-2	few	TRBJ2-3	TRBD2	TGTGCCAGCAGCTTAGCTCCAGGACTAGCGGGGGCCTCTGGGCAGTATTTT	CASSLAPGLAGASGQYF
TRBV5-1	-	TRBJ2-3	-	TGCGCCAGCAGCTTCGGACCCCAGGCAGGGGATACGCAGTATTTT	CASSFGPQAGDTQYF
TRBV12-3/TRBV12-4	-	TRBJ2-5	TRBD1	TGTGCCAGCAGTCCACAGGGGGCGGGGGAGACCCAGTACTTC	CASSPQGAGETQYF
TRBV12-3/TRBV12-4	many	TRBJ1-6	-	TGTGCCAGCAGTTTGCGGCAGGGTAATTCACCCCTCCACTTT	CASSLRQGNSPLHF
TRBV6-2/TRBV6-3	-	TRBJ1-1	-	TGTGCCAGCAGCCCGGGACGAGAATTCTCTGAAGCTTTCTTT	CASSPGREFSEAFF
TRBV18	few	TRBJ2-7	-	TGTGCCAGCTCACCACCGAGCGATTTTGGCTACGAGCAGTACTTC	CASSPPSDFGYEQYF
TRBV3-1	-	TRBJ1-2	-	TGTGCCAGCTGCCACAGGAGCTATGGCTACACCTTC	CASCHRSYGYTF
TRBV6-1	few	TRBJ2-7	-	TGTGCCAGCACCCCAGGGCGGAACTACGAGCAGTACTTC	CASTPGRNYEQYF
TRBV20-1	-	TRBJ2-7	TRBD2	TGCAGTGCTAGAGATCCCAGCGGGAGTTCCCCCTACGAGCAGTACTTC	CSARDPSGSSPYEQYF
TRBV9	-	TRBJ2-3	-	TGTGCCAGCAGCGGACCTTTACGCACAGATACGCAGTATTTT	CASSGPLRTDTQYF
TRBV7-2	few	TRBJ2-1	-	TGTGCCAGCAGCTTAGTCGTTTTGAGCTACAATGAGCAGTTCTTC	CASSLVVLSYNEQFF
TRBV12-3/TRBV12-4	-	TRBJ2-5	-	TGTGCCAGCAGTTTGCTCCGGCTAGCGAGGACAGAGACCCAGTACTTC	CASSLLRLARTETQYF
TRBV7-2	-	TRBJ2-7	-	TGTGCCAGCAGCCGCGATCCCGGCCCTACCTACGAGCAGTACTTC	CASSRDPGPTYEQYF
TRBV15	few	TRBJ2-2	TRBD2	TGTGCCACCAGCAGAGATAGCGGGAGGGCTACTGGGGAGCTGTTTTTT	CATSRDSGRATGELFF
TRBV7-9	few	TRBJ1-5	-	TGTGCCAGCAGCCCCTCCGAAGTCGGCAATCAGCCCCAGCATTTT	CASSPSEVGNQPQHF
TRBV12-3/TRBV12-4	many	TRBJ2-7	-	TGTGCCAGCAGTTACTACGAGCAGTACTTC	CASSYYEQYF
TRBV20-1	-	TRBJ2-3	-	TGCAGTGCTAGCTCGGCGGGGACACTCCTTAGCACAGATACGCAGTATTTT	CSASSAGTLLSTDTQYF
TRBV20-1	few	TRBJ2-7	TRBD2	TGCAGTGCGGCCGCGGGAGCATACGTCTACGAGCAGTACTTC	CSAAAGAYVYEQYF